The next 30 T cell receptor beta chains were all read from a single sample in a study of blood T cell repertoires in COVID-19. This table comes from immunoSEQ multiplex PCR, and its TCRdb copy is limited to in-frame clones, with some not included. The table lists over 80,000 clones, 87% of them singletons. Sequenced material: peripheral blood. These receptors all stem from a human donor in a cohort sampled during active COVID-19.

The chain employs TRBV6-2 or TRBV6-3 and TRBJ2-7; D gene uncertain. There are 12 residues in the CDR3. With 4 bases removed from V and 3 bases from J, the gap between germline ends came to 7 bases. Germline values: CDR1 MNHEY, CDR2 SVGEGT. The DNA for the CDR3 is TGTGCCAGCAGTTTCTTCAGCTACGAGCAGTACTTC. It codes for CASSFFSYEQYF.

The chain links TRBV29-1 to TRBJ1-2; tentatively, D is TRBD1 (6 bases). Trimming left V 4 bases short and J 5 bases short, with 17 bases between. The germline gives CDR1 SQVTM, CDR2 ANQGSEA. The CDR3 totals 14 residues. For the CDR3, the DNA is TGCAGCGTTGTCGAGGGGGGGGATGAGTATGGCTACACCTTC. Its protein product is CSVVEGGDEYGYTF. The entire variable domain, with the rest obtained from reference TRBV29-1 and TRBJ1-2, is as follows: SAVISQKPSRDICQRGTSLTIQCQVDSQVTMMFWYRQQPGQSLTLIATANQGSEATYESGFVIDKFPISRPNLTFSTLTVSNMSPEDSSIYLCSVVEGGDEYGYTFGSGTRLTVV.

This chain uses TRBV4-3 with TRBJ2-3, with a tentative D call TRBD2 (5 bases). The CDR3 sequence is 15 residues long. Trimming shortened V by 0 bases and J by 4 bases, and 11 bases separated the two germline ends. CDR1 is LGHNA and CDR2 is YSLEER in the germline V gene. CDR3 residues: CASSQDPGRADTQYF. The CDR3 coding sequence is TGCGCCAGCAGCCAAGATCCGGGAAGAGCAGATACGCAGTATTTT.

The CDR3 nucleotides are TGTGCCAGCAGCTTACACAGGGGACAGCCCCAGCATTTT. It is translated as CASSLHRGQPQHF. The rearrangement uses TRBV7-3 and TRBJ1-5, with 7 bases fitting TRBD1. This CDR3 is built from 13 residues. Germline trimming cut 2 bases from V and 7 bases from J; bases unmatched to any gene: 2. Germline-derived CDR1 and CDR2 are SGHTA and FQGTGA.

V usage is TRBV28 and J usage is TRBJ1-4, with D maybe TRBD1 (5 bases). The CDR3 has 15 residues. Germline V gene lookup returns CDR1 MDHEN and CDR2 SYDVKM. Trimming stripped 5 bases from V and 4 bases from J, with 14 bases between. The CDR3 DNA follows: TGTGCCAGCAGTGATCGACAGTCTCGTAATGAAAAACTGTTTTTT. It specifies CASSDRQSRNEKLFF.

The V call is TRBV4-1, the J call TRBJ2-3; tentative D call: TRBD2 (5 bases). V lost 0 bases and J 2 bases, leaving 15 bases between the germline ends. Per germline, CDR1 MGHRA and CDR2 YSYEKL. This CDR3 has 17 amino acids. The CDR3 bases are TGCGCCAGCAGCCAAGATGCCGTACGGGGAGACACAGATACGCAGTATTTT. Protein: CASSQDAVRGDTDTQYF.

The genes are TRBV5-1 and TRBJ2-7; no definite D call. The CDR3 contains 14 residues. The germline CDR1 and CDR2 sequences are SGHRS and YFSETQ. Trimming shortened V by 5 bases and J by 2 bases, and 14 bases separated the two germline ends. The CDR3 sequence is CASSPVAATYEQYF. The CDR3 DNA reads as TGCGCCAGCAGTCCCGTGGCGGCCACCTACGAGCAGTACTTC.

The chain joins TRBV7-8 to TRBJ2-1, with 7 bases identical to TRBD2. This CDR3 comprises 15 residues. The J segment lost 7 bases and the V segment lost 1 base, leaving 7 bases of the junction unmatched. Germline loops: CDR1 SGHVS, CDR2 FQNEAQ. The CDR3: CASSLERERRNEQFF. The CDR3 nucleotides read TGTGCCAGCAGCTTAGAGCGGGAACGTCGTAATGAGCAGTTCTTC.

V usage is TRBV4-3 and J usage is TRBJ1-4, with TRBD1 as a possible D gene (5 bases). This CDR3 comprises 16 residues. The germline gives CDR1 LGHNA, CDR2 YSLEER. V was clipped by 0 bases and J by 8 bases, with 16 bases between them. For the CDR3, the DNA is TGCGCCAGCAGCCAAGAATTGCGGGACTTTGCGGAAAAACTGTTTTTT. As protein: CASSQELRDFAEKLFF.

The rearrangement joins TRBV6-5 to TRBJ2-7; maybe TRBD1 (5 bases). Germline V CDR1 and CDR2: MNHEY, SVGAGI. Trimming took 10 bases from V and 3 from J, leaving 13 bases between them. The CDR3 consists of 12 residues. CDR3 amino acids: CANRPRDYEQYF. The CDR3, as DNA: TGTGCCAATCGTCCCAGGGACTACGAGCAGTACTTC.

This chain uses TRBV27 with TRBJ1-4; the D gene is possibly TRBD1 (5 bases). The germline V and J ends were trimmed by 8 bases and 1 base, with 17 bases remaining between them. The length of the CDR3 is 16 residues. Per the germline V gene, CDR1 is MNHEY and CDR2 is SMNVEV (reference sequence). CDR3 region: CASPGGRRGTNEKLFF. The CDR3, as DNA: TGTGCCAGCCCTGGGGGGAGGCGTGGAACTAATGAAAAACTGTTTTTT.

This clone was detected a few times. The chain combines TRBV6-5 with TRBJ1-5, with D unresolved. Looked up from germline, CDR1 is MNHEY and CDR2 is SVGAGI. V dropped 5 bases and J dropped 2 bases, with 10 bases sitting between them. The CDR3 consists of 14 residues. The CDR3 DNA sequence: TGTGCCAGCAGTCACCCAGAGGGCAATCAGCCCCAGCATTTT. It yields the protein CASSHPEGNQPQHF.

The rearrangement links TRBV7-3 to TRBJ2-3; D might be TRBD2 (5 bases). The CDR3 totals 13 residues. The V end lost 5 bases, the J end lost 5 bases, and 11 bases lay between the germline ends. Germline CDR1 SGHTA, CDR2 FQGTGA. The CDR3 DNA follows: TGTGCCAGCAGCCCCGGACTCCAAGATACGCAGTATTTT. Translation gives CASSPGLQDTQYF. The full variable domain, rest sourced from reference TRBV7-3 and TRBJ2-3, is GAGVSQTPSNKVTEKGKYVELRCDPISGHTALYWYRQSLGQGPEFLIYFQGTGAADDSGLPNDRFFAVRPEGSVSTLKIQRTERGDSAVYLCASSPGLQDTQYFGPGTRLTVL.

The genes are TRBV18 and TRBJ1-1; TRBD1 agrees at 9 bases. Germline V gene sequence: CDR1 KGHSH, CDR2 LQKENI. This CDR3 is built from 15 residues. V shed 3 bases and J 4 bases; nucleotides not matched to a gene: 6. CDR3 nucleotides: TGTGCCAGCTCACCGGGACAGGGAGACGTCACTGAAGCTTTCTTT. Translated: CASSPGQGDVTEAFF.

This clone appeared once. The chain has TRBV19 and TRBJ2-7; D not resolved. V lost 3 bases, J lost 3 bases, and 12 bases lay in between. The CDR3 covers 14 residues. The V gene's germline CDR1 is LNHDA and CDR2 SQIVND (reference sequence). This chain's CDR3 is CASSISGSHYEQYF. In DNA form, the CDR3 reads TGTGCCAGTAGTATCTCAGGATCTCACTACGAGCAGTACTTC.

This clone was seen once. V usage is TRBV5-6 and J usage is TRBJ2-7; perhaps TRBD2 as D (6 bases). Trimming cost V 0 bases and J 2 bases, with 15 bases left between them. Germline V CDR1 and CDR2: SGHDT, YYEEEE. This CDR3 spans 16 amino acids. The CDR3 loop reads CASSLEPGLVTYEQYF. CDR3 DNA sequence: TGTGCCAGCAGCTTGGAACCGGGACTGGTGACCTACGAGCAGTACTTC.

The J gene is TRBJ2-7, the V gene TRBV7-9; the D is unclear. CDR3 length equals 11 residues. Trimming left V 5 bases short and J 7 bases short, with 9 bases between. CDR1 and CDR2 from the germline V gene are SEHNR and FQNEAQ (reference sequence). CDR3 loop: CASSPDWEQYF. The CDR3 DNA sequence: TGTGCCAGCAGCCCAGATTGGGAGCAGTACTTC.

V gene TRBV6-1 combines with J gene TRBJ2-7, with D maybe TRBD1 (6 bases). The CDR3 totals 15 residues. V shed 3 bases and J shed 3 bases, with 15 bases lying between them. Per germline, CDR1 MNHNS and CDR2 SASEGT. CDR3 coding DNA: TGTGCCAGCAGTGAGGCAGGACAGTCTCTCTACGAGCAGTACTTC. It specifies CASSEAGQSLYEQYF.

The chain is built from TRBV6-5 and TRBJ2-7; 8 nucleotides agree with TRBD2. The V gene's germline CDR1 is MNHEY and CDR2 SVGAGI. This CDR3 has 16 amino acids. V dropped 2 bases and J dropped 7; count of bases not matched to a gene: 13. For the CDR3, the DNA is TGTGCCAGCAGTTACGGTCTGAGCGGGAGAATAGAAGAGCAGTACTTC. Protein product: CASSYGLSGRIEEQYF.

V is TRBV5-6 and J is TRBJ2-5; D call uncertain. Trimming stripped 5 bases from V and 5 bases from J, with 13 bases between. This CDR3 is built from 13 residues. Germline values: CDR1 SGHDT, CDR2 YYEEEE. The CDR3 is CASSSSGGETQYF. Here the CDR3 DNA reads TGTGCCAGCAGTTCGTCCGGCGGCGAGACCCAGTACTTC.

This clone showed up just a few times. V and J are TRBV28 and TRBJ2-3; 10 bases are a match to TRBD2. From germline, CDR1 is MDHEN and CDR2 SYDVKM. After removal of 5 bases from V and 2 bases from J, the junction contained 10 bases not matched to a gene. The CDR3 totals 17 residues. The CDR3 sequence: CASSPSYGLADTDTQYF. The CDR3 region has the DNA TGTGCCAGCAGTCCTTCTTACGGACTAGCGGACACAGATACGCAGTATTTT.

This clone was counted once. The V and J genes are TRBV18 and TRBJ1-2; the D gene is possibly TRBD1 (5 bases). The CDR3 spans 17 residues. Trimming stripped 2 bases from V and 2 bases from J, with 18 bases between. CDR1 is KGHSH and CDR2 is LQKENI in the germline V gene. CDR3 protein: CASSPRTPEQSNYGYTF. CDR3 DNA sequence: TGTGCCAGCTCACCAAGGACACCCGAGCAGAGCAACTATGGCTACACCTTC. Supplemented by reference TRBV18 and TRBJ1-2, the full variable domain reads NAGVMQNPRHLVRRRGQEARLRCSPMKGHSHVYWYRQLPEEGLKFMVYLQKENIIDESGMPKERFSAEFPKEGPSILRIQQVVRGDSAAYFCASSPRTPEQSNYGYTFGSGTRLTVV.

This clone was picked up a small number of times. V usage is TRBV4-2 and J usage is TRBJ1-2; 10 bases match TRBD1. Germline assignment: CDR1 LGHNA and CDR2 YNFKEQ. After removal of 0 bases from V and 3 bases from J, the junction contained 7 bases not matched to a gene. The CDR3 consists of 17 residues. DNA of the CDR3: TGTGCCAGCAGCCAAGACAGTGATGGACAGGGGGACTATGGCTACACCTTC. This codes for CASSQDSDGQGDYGYTF.

CDR3 sequence reads: CASTAGRIQETQYF. CDR3 sequence (DNA): TGCGCCAGCACGGCAGGGAGGATCCAAGAGACCCAGTACTTC. The chain carries TRBV5-1 and TRBJ2-5; possibly TRBD2 for D (6 bases). The CDR3 is made up of 14 amino acids. The ends were cut back, 6 bases at V and 1 base at J, with 13 bases in the middle. Per germline, CDR1 SGHRS and CDR2 YFSETQ.

This clone has just one count. The chain carries TRBV6-2 or TRBV6-3 and TRBJ2-7, with TRBD2 matching over 9 bases. The germline gives CDR1 MNHEY, CDR2 SVGEGT. V lost 6 bases, J lost 4 bases, and 13 bases stayed unmatched. The CDR3 runs to 16 residues. CDR3 sequence: CASSGFGGRVRYEQYF. Written as DNA, the CDR3 is TGTGCCAGCAGCGGATTTGGCGGGAGGGTCCGGTACGAGCAGTACTTC.

This clone was seen a handful of times. The chain links TRBV11-2 to TRBJ2-1; TRBD2 is a possible D gene (6 bases). The V end lost 3 bases, the J end lost 5 bases, and 14 bases lay between the germline ends. This CDR3 contains 15 residues. Germline V lookup: CDR1 SGHAT, CDR2 FQNNGV. Here the CDR3 DNA reads TGTGCCAGCAGCTTGGGGCCTAGCGTAGACAATGAGCAGTTCTTC. Translated: CASSLGPSVDNEQFF. Full variable domain (remainder filled in from reference TRBV11-2 and TRBJ2-1): EAGVAQSPRYKIIEKRQSVAFWCNPISGHATLYWYQQILGQGPKLLIQFQNNGVVDDSQLPKDRFSAERLKGVDSTLKIQPAKLEDSAVYLCASSLGPSVDNEQFFGPGTRLTVL.

V is TRBV5-1 and J is TRBJ1-4; D is possibly TRBD1 (5 bases). In germline, CDR1 is SGHRS, CDR2 YFSETQ. V was trimmed by 2 bases and J by 5 bases, leaving 13 bases between them. The CDR3 totals 15 residues. CDR3 amino acids: CASSFRQGHNEKLFF. The CDR3 nucleotides read TGCGCCAGCAGCTTCAGGCAGGGCCACAATGAAAAACTGTTTTTT.

The chain has TRBV9 and TRBJ2-1; D might be TRBD2 (5 bases). From germline, CDR1 is SGDLS and CDR2 YYNGEE. Trimming stripped 0 bases from V and 8 bases from J, with 15 bases between. The CDR3 is 15 residues long. This chain's CDR3 is CASSVAEGVVDEQFF. Here the CDR3 DNA reads TGTGCCAGCAGCGTAGCTGAGGGAGTTGTCGATGAGCAGTTCTTC.

J is TRBJ2-7 and V is TRBV19, with 13 nucleotides matching TRBD2. Germline assignment: CDR1 LNHDA and CDR2 SQIVND (reference sequence). CDR3 size: 15 residues. The ends lost 3 bases at V and 3 bases at J; junction bases unmatched: 2. This CDR3 is CASSIGTSGNYEQYF. Here the CDR3 DNA reads TGTGCCAGTAGTATTGGGACTAGCGGGAACTACGAGCAGTACTTC.

The rearrangement uses TRBV10-3 and TRBJ2-1, with TRBD1 matching over 8 bases. Germline V lookup: CDR1 ENHRY, CDR2 SYGVKD. Losses at the gene ends were 4 bases for V and 9 bases for J; bases not matched to a gene: 8. This CDR3 region has 14 residues. In DNA, the CDR3 is TGTGCCATCAGTGTAATCCAGGGGGCGAGTGAGCAGTTCTTC. This codes for CAISVIQGASEQFF.